This T cell receptor (beta chain) came from a study of PD-L1 blockade in urothelial cancer (dated by TCRdb to about 2017). Background on the whole study: Therapy was started around 2014 for all patients, and atezolizumab 1,200 mg was administered intravenously every 3 weeks. About 90% of the roughly 29 patients were identified as males with urothelial cancer of bladder origin, and a prior smoking history was reported by 18 of 29 patients. Patients had an ECOG performance status of 0 or 1 and had received between 0 and 3 prior chemotherapy regimens. Blood samples were analyzed at 3 weeks after treatment start (second dose) and at 6 weeks after treatment start. A median of about 140,000 T cells and 83,000 or so unique TCRs was obtained from blood samples, and a median clonality of approximately 0.077 was observed. The study, an exploratory multi-omic analysis, examined somatic, immune and clinical correlates of response to PD-L1 blockade with atezolizumab in urothelial cancer. Pretreatment tumor samples, along with matched peripheral blood serially collected before and after atezolizumab treatment, were subjected to TCR sequencing. Durable clinical benefit was defined as progression-free survival longer than 6 months, and TCR features were also tested against progression-free and overall survival. In the same patients, whole exome sequencing and RNA sequencing of pretreatment tumors were performed in addition to TCR sequencing. Nine or ten patients reached durable clinical benefit, while about 19 patients did not. Pretreatment blood TCR-seq was available for about 27 patients, at least one posttreatment blood collection was obtained for around 25 patients, and tumor TCR-seq was available for around 25 patients.

The sample's time point label is to be understood as: pretreatment peripheral blood. The cohort comprised about 30 patients with locally advanced or metastatic urothelial carcinoma treated at Memorial Sloan Kettering on a trial protocol. Peripheral blood mononuclear cells were collected pretreatment and during treatment, at between 1 and 8 total time points per patient. The Qiagen DNeasy Blood extraction kit was used to purify genomic DNA from total PBMCs and from tumor samples. PBMCs were collected pretreatment and during treatment, and were isolated and stored as previously described. Synthetic TCR analog templates were spiked into each PCR to estimate absolute template abundance from read counts. The immunoSEQ assay was used to amplify TCRbeta CDR3 regions from genomic DNA with bias-controlled V and J gene primers. Sequencing of rearranged TCRbeta segments was performed at approximately 20X coverage. The paper's data handling went like this. Clustering was used to correct sequencing errors, and CDR3s were annotated against IMGT so that V, D and J genes could be assigned. Out-of-frame and stop-codon sequences were excluded, and only productive TCRbeta rearrangements were used in downstream analyses. To compute clonality, Shannon entropy was normalized by the log of the number of unique productive sequences and then subtracted from one. Fisher's exact test with Benjamini-Hochberg correction, using a cutoff of adjusted p below 0.01, was how clones that differed between time points or between blood and tumor were identified. TCRdb mirrors the immuneACCESS table, restricted to in-frame sequences. Some clones are absent from its copies; in checked studies, under half trace to an unresolved V gene, and the reason for the others is unknown. Clone size and V and J calls were adopted from that table, with D and trimming inferred from the DNA. Here the sample has under 50,000 clones; 75% to 85% occur a single time. Approximately 1.7% of the sample lies in the top ten.

The germline V gene supplies CDR1 MDHEN and CDR2 SYDVKM. Its CDR3 holds 16 amino acids, cysteine through phenylalanine. Only CDR3 DNA is held: 48 bases, read in frame from base 1. V lost 4 bases and J lost 7 bases, and the count of bases not matched to a germline gene is 9. About this clone itself: Its antigen is currently not known. Base-call qualities are not available, and no considerably larger clone is one nucleotide away.

Study-level results and caveats: At 3 weeks after the start of treatment, tumor-associated TCR clones in peripheral blood had expanded more in patients with durable benefit (n ≈ 22, p = 0.022). A pretreatment peripheral blood TCR clonality below the median was linked to improved progression-free and overall survival. Because the sample size was small (n ≈ 28) and many of the analyses were exploratory, the results are meant to be hypothesis-generating.

The sequencing used PBMCs, collected around atezolizumab (anti-PD-L1) treatment. The chain joins TRBV28 to TRBJ1-6; 8 junctional bases match TRBD1. This receptor was obtained from a man aged 50 to 60 with urothelial cancer. The DNA sequence is as follows: TGTGCCAGCAGTTCACCCGGACAGGGAAGGAATTCACCCCTCCACTTT. Translated, this is CASSSPGQGRNSPLHF.